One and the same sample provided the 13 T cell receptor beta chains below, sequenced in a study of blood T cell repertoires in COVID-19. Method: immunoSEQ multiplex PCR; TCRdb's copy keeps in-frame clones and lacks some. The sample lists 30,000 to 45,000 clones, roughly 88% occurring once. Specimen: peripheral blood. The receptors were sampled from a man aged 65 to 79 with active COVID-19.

The CDR3 loop reads CASSLEAVSGNQPQHF. In DNA, the CDR3 is TGTGCCAGCAGCTTAGAGGCGGTTTCGGGCAATCAGCCCCAGCATTTT. This chain uses TRBV7-9 with TRBJ1-5; D gene unclear. Trimming cost V 1 base and J 2 bases, with 12 bases left between them. CDR3 length equals 16 residues. CDR1 and CDR2 from the germline V gene are SEHNR and FQNEAQ (reference sequence).

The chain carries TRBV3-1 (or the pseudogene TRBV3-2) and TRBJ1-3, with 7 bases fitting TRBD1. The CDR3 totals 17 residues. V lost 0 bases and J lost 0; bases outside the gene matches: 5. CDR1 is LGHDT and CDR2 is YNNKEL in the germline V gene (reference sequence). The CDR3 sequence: CASSQDATGASGNTIYF. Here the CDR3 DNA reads TGTGCCAGCAGCCAAGATGCCACAGGGGCCTCTGGAAACACCATATATTTT.

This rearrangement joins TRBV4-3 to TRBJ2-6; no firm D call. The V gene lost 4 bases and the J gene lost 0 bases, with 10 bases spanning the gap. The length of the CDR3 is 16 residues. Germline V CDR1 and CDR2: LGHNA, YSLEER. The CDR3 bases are TGCGCCAGCAGCCGAAGACAAAGCTCTGGGGCCAACGTCCTGACTTTC. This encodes CASSRRQSSGANVLTF.

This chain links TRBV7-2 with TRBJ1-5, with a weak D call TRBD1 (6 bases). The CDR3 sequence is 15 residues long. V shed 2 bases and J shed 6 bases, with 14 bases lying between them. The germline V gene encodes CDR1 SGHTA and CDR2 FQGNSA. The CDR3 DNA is TGTGCCAGCAGCTTACAGGGGAACCCCTCTCAGCCCCAGCATTTT. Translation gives CASSLQGNPSQPQHF.

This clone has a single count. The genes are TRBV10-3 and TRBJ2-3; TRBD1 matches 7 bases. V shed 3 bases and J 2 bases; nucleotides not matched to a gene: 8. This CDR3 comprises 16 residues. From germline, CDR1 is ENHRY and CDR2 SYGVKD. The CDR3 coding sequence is TGTGCCATCAGTGACGGGCACAGGGGTCCCACAGATACGCAGTATTTT. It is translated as CAISDGHRGPTDTQYF.

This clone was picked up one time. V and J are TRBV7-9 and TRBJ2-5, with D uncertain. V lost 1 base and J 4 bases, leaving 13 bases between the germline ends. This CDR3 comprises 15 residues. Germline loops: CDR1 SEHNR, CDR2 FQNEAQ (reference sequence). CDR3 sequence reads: CASSLGALYGETQYF. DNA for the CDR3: TGTGCCAGCAGCTTAGGGGCACTCTACGGAGAGACCCAGTACTTC.

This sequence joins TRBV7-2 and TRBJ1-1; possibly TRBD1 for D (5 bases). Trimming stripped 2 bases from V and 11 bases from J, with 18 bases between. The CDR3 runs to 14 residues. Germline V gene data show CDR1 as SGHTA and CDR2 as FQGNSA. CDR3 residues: CASSLTQGGGYAFF. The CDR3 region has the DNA TGTGCCAGCAGCTTAACCCAGGGCGGCGGTTATGCTTTCTTT.

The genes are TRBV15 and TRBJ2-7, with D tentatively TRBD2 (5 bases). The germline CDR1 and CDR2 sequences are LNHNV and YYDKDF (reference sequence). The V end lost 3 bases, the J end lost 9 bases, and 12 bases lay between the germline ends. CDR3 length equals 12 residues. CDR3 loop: CATSRTNGGQYF. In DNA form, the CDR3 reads TGTGCCACCAGCAGGACCAACGGAGGGCAGTACTTC.

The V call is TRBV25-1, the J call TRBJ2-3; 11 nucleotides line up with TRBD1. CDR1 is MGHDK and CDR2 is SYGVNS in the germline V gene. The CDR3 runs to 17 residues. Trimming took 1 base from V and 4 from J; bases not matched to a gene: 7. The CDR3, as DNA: TGTGCCAGCAGTGAATCGCTCGGGACAGGGGGGGCAGATACGCAGTATTTT. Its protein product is CASSESLGTGGADTQYF.

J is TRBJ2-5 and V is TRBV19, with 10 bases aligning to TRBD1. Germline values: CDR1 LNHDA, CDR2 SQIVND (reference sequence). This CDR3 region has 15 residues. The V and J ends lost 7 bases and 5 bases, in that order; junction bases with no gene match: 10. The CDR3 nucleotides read TGTGCCAGTAATCACCGGGACAGGGGTCGTGAGACCCAGTACTTC. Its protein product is CASNHRDRGRETQYF.

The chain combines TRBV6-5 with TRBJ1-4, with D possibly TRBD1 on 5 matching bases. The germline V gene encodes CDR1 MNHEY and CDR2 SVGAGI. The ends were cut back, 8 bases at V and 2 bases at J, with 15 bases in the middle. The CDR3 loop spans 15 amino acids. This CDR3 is CASSLYQGTNEKLFF. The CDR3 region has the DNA TGTGCCAGCTCTTTATACCAGGGCACTAATGAAAAACTGTTTTTT.

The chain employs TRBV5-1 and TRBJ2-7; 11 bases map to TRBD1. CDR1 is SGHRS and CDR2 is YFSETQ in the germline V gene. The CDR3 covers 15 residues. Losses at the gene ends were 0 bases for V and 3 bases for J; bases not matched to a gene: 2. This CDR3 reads CASSLVGTGGYEQYF. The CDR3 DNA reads TGCGCCAGCAGCTTGGTAGGGACAGGGGGCTACGAGCAGTACTTC.

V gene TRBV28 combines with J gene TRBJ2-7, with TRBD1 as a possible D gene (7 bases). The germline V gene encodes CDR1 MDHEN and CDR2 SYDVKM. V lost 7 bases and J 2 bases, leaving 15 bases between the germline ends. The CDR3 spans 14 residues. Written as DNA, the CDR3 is TGTGCCAGCAACGGCGGGACAGCCACCTACGAGCAGTACTTC. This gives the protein CASNGGTATYEQYF.